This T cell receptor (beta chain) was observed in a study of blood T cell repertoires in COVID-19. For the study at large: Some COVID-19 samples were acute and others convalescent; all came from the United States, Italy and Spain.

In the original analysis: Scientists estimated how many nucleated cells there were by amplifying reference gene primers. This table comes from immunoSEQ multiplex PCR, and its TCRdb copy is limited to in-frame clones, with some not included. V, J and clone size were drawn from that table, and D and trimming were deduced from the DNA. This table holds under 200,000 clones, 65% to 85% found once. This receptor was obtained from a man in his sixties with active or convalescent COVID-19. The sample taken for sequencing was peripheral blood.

The CDR3 DNA reads as TGTGCCAGCAGTGACTCGGGGCAGTACGAGCAGTACTTC. Protein sequence: CASSDSGQYEQYF. The chain carries TRBV6-4 and TRBJ2-7, with D possibly being TRBD1 (5 bases). The V end was cut by 0 bases, the J end by 4 bases, with 7 bases between. This CDR3 has 13 amino acids. Germline V gene sequence: CDR1 MRHNA, CDR2 SNTAGT.